Many counts were recorded for the clone carrying this TCR beta chain. Germline V gives CDR1 SGHKS, CDR2 YYEKEE (reference sequence). The length of the CDR3 is 14 residues. The ends were cut back, 3 bases at V and 6 bases at J, with 16 bases in the middle. Hyperthyroidism, newly diagnosed and lasting under 2 months, affected patients aged 18 to 65. This entry belongs to a study of T cells in Graves' hyperthyroidism and ophthalmopathy. RNA transcripts served as the template for amplifying TCR beta CDR3 regions. Initially, a first-round RT-PCR of the TCR CDR3 employed the HTBI primer set. TCRdb itself ran the multiplex PCR reads through MiXCR, one entry per CDR3 protein. The sample carries approximately 430,000 distinct CDR3 sequences, about a sixth recorded once.

Sequencing input: blood. This TCR was sampled from a woman aged 18-29 years with Graves' hyperthyroidism. The V and J genes are TRBV5-5 and TRBJ2-7; D may match TRBD1 or TRBD2 (5 bases each). The CDR3 DNA follows: TGTGCCAGCAGCTATACCGGGACGGCGGGCGAGCAGTACTTC. This codes for CASSYTGTAGEQYF. The full variable domain, with the rest looked up from reference TRBV5-5 and TRBJ2-7, is DAGVTQSPTHLIKTRGQQVTLRCSPISGHKSVSWYQQVLGQGPQFIFQYYEKEERGRGNFPDRFSARQFPNYSSELNVNALLLGDSALYLCASSYTGTAGEQYFGPGTRLTVT.